The clone carrying this T cell receptor (beta chain) was detected many times. Its target is not known. The record originates from a study of T cells in Graves' hyperthyroidism and ophthalmopathy. Study conclusions and caveats: Most thyroid clonotypes with frequency above 0.001 were detected in blood. The model made its ophthalmopathy prediction, and onset followed a median approximately six months later.

This CDR3 is built from 16 residues. Germline V gene sequence: CDR1 SGHDT, CDR2 YYEEEE. The V gene lost 0 bases and the J gene lost 4 bases, with 16 bases spanning the gap. TCR beta CDR3 region amplification was performed from RNA transcripts. HTBI primers were the set used in a first-round RT-PCR of the TCR CDR3. TCRdb independently ran MiXCR on the multiplex PCR reads; one entry per CDR3 protein. The top ten clones hold 45% to 50% of a sample with 490,000 or so distinct CDR3 sequences, about 20% of them seen once. The study based diagnoses on clinical symptoms, serum thyroxine and TRAb, thyroid ultrasound and orbital computed tomography.

This receptor was identified in a man aged 35 to 55 with Graves' ophthalmopathy. This chain links TRBV5-6 with TRBJ1-1; D is undetermined. Sequencing used blood. CDR3 loop: CASSLGPLGAGTEAFF. The CDR3 DNA reads as TGTGCCAGCAGCTTGGGGCCTCTTGGAGCGGGCACTGAAGCTTTCTTT.